A single sample gave rise to the 7 T cell receptor beta chains below, sequenced in a study of CD8 T cells in ankylosing spondylitis. Each CDR3 protein gets one entry after TCRdb re-called the 5' RACE reads with MiXCR. The table records 300,000 to 350,000 distinct CDR3 sequences, more than 20% of them present only once. Sample: blood, either unsorted or a sorted T cell fraction (not recorded which). The receptors were gathered from a female donor with ankylosing spondylitis or in good health (not recorded which).

V gene TRBV5-5 combines with J gene TRBJ2-2; a possible D gene is TRBD2 (5 bases). This CDR3 has 16 amino acids. Deletions cut 0 bases from V and 0 bases from J, with 9 bases between. Germline values: CDR1 SGHKS, CDR2 YYEKEE (reference sequence). The CDR3 reads CASSLAGFANTGELFF. CDR3 bases: TGTGCCAGCAGCTTGGCGGGATTCGCGAACACCGGGGAGCTGTTTTTT.

The gene calls are TRBV7-2 and TRBJ2-7; D may match TRBD1 or TRBD2 (5 bases each). Germline-derived CDR1 and CDR2 are SGHTA and FQGNSA. The V and J ends lost 5 bases and 5 bases respectively, with 19 bases between them. The CDR3 is 15 residues long. This chain's CDR3 is CASSPRDAGRNEQYF. The CDR3 nucleotides are TGTGCCAGCAGCCCCCGGGACGCCGGACGGAACGAGCAGTACTTC.

This clonotype has ten or more counts. This chain connects TRBV14 to TRBJ2-1; tentatively, D is TRBD2 (5 bases). CDR3 length: 14 amino acids. Per the germline V gene, CDR1 is SGHDN and CDR2 is FVKESK. V was clipped by 1 base and J by 10 bases, with 14 bases between them. The CDR3, as DNA: TGTGCCAGCAGCCAAGTAACTAGTTCCCGGGAGCAGTTCTTC. It specifies CASSQVTSSREQFF.

V is TRBV7-2 and J is TRBJ1-4, with D unclear. The germline gives CDR1 SGHTA, CDR2 FQGNSA. The CDR3 totals 13 residues. V was pared by 1 base and J by 3 bases, with 3 bases between. CDR3 DNA: TGTGCCAGCAGCTTAGACCCTAATGAAAAACTGTTTTTT. Translating gives CASSLDPNEKLFF.

The chain uses TRBV6-5 and TRBJ1-1; D might be TRBD1 (5 bases). Trimming cost V 3 bases and J 3 bases, with 11 bases left between them. The CDR3 totals 14 residues. The germline CDR1 and CDR2 sequences are MNHEY and SVGAGI. DNA of the CDR3: TGTGCCAGCAGTTATCAGGGTCGATACACTGAAGCTTTCTTT. As protein: CASSYQGRYTEAFF.

This chain links TRBV5-5 with TRBJ2-7, with 12 bases aligning to TRBD2. In germline, CDR1 is SGHKS, CDR2 YYEKEE (reference sequence). Trimming took 1 base from V and 2 from J; bases not matched to a gene: 7. The CDR3 covers 17 residues. CDR3 DNA sequence: TGTGCCAGCAGCTTGACCGGACTAGCGGGGAGTACCTACGAGCAGTACTTC. Its translation: CASSLTGLAGSTYEQYF.

This clonotype was picked up a small number of times. The gene calls are TRBV7-2 and TRBJ1-6; the D is unclear. CDR1 is SGHTA and CDR2 is FQGNSA in the germline V gene. Between the trimmed V and J ends, which lost 6 bases and 7 bases, there was a span of 7 bases. The CDR3 runs 12 residues. The CDR3 region is CASSAINSPLHF. DNA for the CDR3: TGTGCCAGCAGTGCCATCAATTCACCCCTCCACTTT.